The clone carrying this T cell receptor (beta chain) was picked up one time. Its antigen remains unidentified. Other nucleotide sequences in the sample specify the same CDR3. The sample is drawn from a study of cytomegalovirus exposure and HLA in healthy donors. General study findings and limits: Presence/absence analyses rested on an assumption that sequencing depth was roughly uniform across donors. There were reportedly fewer N-insertions in an Asian-associated ancestry cluster than the roughly 670-donor mean, in a later analysis. An analysis that was carried out later associated 16,951 TCR beta sequences with HLA alleles at 0.05 false discovery rate.

PCR amplification relied on 60 Vbeta primers (plus 13 Jbeta primers). Produced via immunoSEQ multiplex PCR; TCRdb's table is partial and in-frame only. The table includes 200,000 to 250,000 clones, less than 85% detected once. This receptor was taken from a man aged 18 to 30 in good health and CMV-seronegative. Sample: PBMCs.

The CDR3 DNA is TGCGCCAGCAGCTTGACAGGAAACACCGGGGAGCTGTTTTTT. This sequence encodes CASSLTGNTGELFF. This rearrangement joins TRBV5-1 to TRBJ2-2; D is possibly TRBD1 (5 bases). Germline CDR1 and CDR2: SGHRS and YFSETQ. Trimming pared 1 base from V and 2 bases from J, leaving 6 bases between. CDR3 size: 14 residues.